The 12 T cell receptor beta chains reported below all come from one sample, sequenced in a study of naive and memory T cell subsets. The beta constant-region primer was an equimolar mix of two oligonucleotides covering TRBC1 and TRBC2. Via MiXCR, TCRdb re-called the UMI-ligation and nested PCR reads, giving one row per CDR3 protein. This table has 130,000 to 150,000 distinct CDR3 sequences, approximately 15% appearing once. The material sequenced was naive CD4+ T cells from blood. The receptors stem from a human donor in good health.

The rearrangement uses TRBV5-1 and TRBJ1-1; 7 bases agree with TRBD1. The J segment lost 3 bases and the V segment lost 0 bases, leaving 8 bases of the junction unmatched. The CDR3 covers 16 residues. Per germline, CDR1 SGHRS and CDR2 YFSETQ. CDR3 amino acids: CASSLETGYPDTEAFF. CDR3 nucleotides: TGCGCCAGCAGCTTGGAGACAGGGTACCCCGACACTGAAGCTTTCTTT.

This chain joins TRBV5-6 and TRBJ2-5; 8 bases line up with TRBD2. The CDR3 is made up of 15 amino acids. Germline CDR1 and CDR2: SGHDT and YYEEEE. V shed 2 bases and J 3 bases; nucleotides not matched to a gene: 6. CDR3 loop: CASSFITGGKETQYF. The CDR3, as DNA: TGTGCCAGCAGCTTCATTACGGGAGGGAAAGAGACCCAGTACTTC. The full variable domain, in which reference TRBV5-6 and TRBJ2-5 provide the parts outside the CDR3, is DAGVTQSPTHLIKTRGQQVTLRCSPKSGHDTVSWYQQALGQGPQFIFQYYEEEERQRGNFPDRFSGHQFPNYSSELNVNALLLGDSALYLCASSFITGGKETQYFGPGTRLLVL.

The chain carries TRBV25-1 and TRBJ2-7; D possibly corresponds to TRBD1 (5 bases). This CDR3 contains 15 residues. V lost 4 bases to trimming and J lost 3 bases, with 16 bases between them. Germline CDR1 MGHDK, CDR2 SYGVNS. The CDR3 is CASSAIGTGHYEQYF. The DNA of the CDR3 is TGTGCCAGCAGTGCAATCGGAACAGGACACTACGAGCAGTACTTC.

This clonotype was recorded a few times. The chain carries TRBV7-2 and TRBJ1-1; D might be TRBD1 (5 bases). Trimming stripped 5 bases from V and 4 bases from J, with 14 bases between. Germline V gives CDR1 SGHTA, CDR2 FQGNSA. CDR3 size: 14 residues. CDR3 residues: CASSRSGPTTEAFF. The DNA of the CDR3 is TGTGCCAGCAGCCGGTCGGGGCCAACCACTGAAGCTTTCTTT. Supplemented by reference TRBV7-2 and TRBJ1-1, the full variable domain reads GAGVSQSPSNKVTEKGKDVELRCDPISGHTALYWYRQSLGQGLEFLIYFQGNSAPDKSGLPSDRFSAERTGGSVSTLTIQRTQQEDSAVYLCASSRSGPTTEAFFGQGTRLTVV.

This clonotype was counted only a few times. The V gene is TRBV29-1, the J gene TRBJ2-1; D gene uncertain. The CDR3 is made up of 14 amino acids. Germline V gene data show CDR1 as SQVTM and CDR2 as ANQGSEA. Deletions cut 4 bases from V and 0 bases from J, with 10 bases between. For the CDR3, the DNA is TGCAGCGTTGGTAGCTTGAGCTCCTACAATGAGCAGTTCTTC. Amino acid sequence: CSVGSLSSYNEQFF.

This clonotype showed up just a few times. V gene TRBV6-2 or TRBV6-3 combines with J gene TRBJ1-2; 8 bases are shared with TRBD1. Germline V lookup: CDR1 MNHEY, CDR2 SVGEGT. With 2 bases clipped from V and 6 bases from J, the junction kept 5 bases outside the gene matches. The CDR3 spans 14 residues. Here the CDR3 reads CASSYAGGADGYTF. CDR3 sequence (DNA): TGTGCCAGCAGTTACGCAGGGGGCGCGGATGGCTACACCTTC.

This clonotype appeared a few times. This rearrangement joins TRBV29-1 to TRBJ1-1, with D possibly being TRBD1 (5 bases). The V end was cut by 6 bases, the J end by 7 bases, with 15 bases between. The CDR3 length is 12 residues. The V gene's germline CDR1 is SQVTM and CDR2 ANQGSEA. The CDR3 region has the DNA TGCAGCGTGGGGGTTGGACAACTTGAAGCTTTCTTT. This codes for CSVGVGQLEAFF.

This sequence joins TRBV7-6 and TRBJ2-7, with TRBD2 identical over 7 bases. CDR3 length equals 15 residues. CDR1 is SGHVS, CDR2 FNYEAQ, per germline. Losses at the gene ends were 5 bases for V and 2 bases for J; bases not matched to a gene: 9. CDR3 coding DNA: TGTGCCAGCAGCCCCGGAGGACTAGGGCCCTACGAGCAGTACTTC. Its translation: CASSPGGLGPYEQYF.

This clonotype came up a few times. This rearrangement joins TRBV12-3 or TRBV12-4 to TRBJ2-5; D is unresolved. The CDR3 is 14 amino acids. With 6 bases removed from V and 3 bases from J, the gap between germline ends came to 14 bases. The DNA for the CDR3 is TGTGCCAGCAGGTTAAGAGGCTACGAAGAGACCCAGTACTTC. Translated, it gives CASRLRGYEETQYF.

This clonotype was recorded a few times. This chain links TRBV2 with TRBJ1-2, with a possible D match to TRBD1 (6 bases). The V end was cut by 6 bases, the J end by 3 bases, with 8 bases between. Germline CDR1 reads SNHLY; CDR2 reads FYNNEI. This CDR3 contains 12 residues. CDR3 protein: CASRQGDYGYTF. The CDR3 bases are TGTGCCAGCAGACAGGGCGACTATGGCTACACCTTC.

The chain uses TRBV27 and TRBJ2-2; D might be TRBD1 or TRBD2, each matching 7 bases. Germline V lookup: CDR1 MNHEY, CDR2 SMNVEV (reference sequence). V was trimmed by 5 bases and J by 6 bases, leaving 13 bases between them. This CDR3 is built from 14 residues. DNA for the CDR3: TGTGCCAGCAGTGAACAGGGGAGGGCCGGGGAGCTGTTTTTT. Protein sequence: CASSEQGRAGELFF.

This clonotype was detected only a few times. The chain links TRBV11-3 to TRBJ2-1; TRBD2 aligns across 9 bases. CDR1 and CDR2 (germline): SGHNT, YENEEA. V shed 1 base, J shed 0 bases, and the junction held 7 bases outside the gene matches. CDR3 length: 18 residues. CDR3 coding DNA: TGTGCCAGCAGCTTAGGCGGGACTAGCTTTGCCTCCTACAATGAGCAGTTCTTC. Its translation is CASSLGGTSFASYNEQFF.